This T cell receptor (beta chain) was observed in a study of blood T cell repertoires in COVID-19. Whole-study context: The origin of the acute and convalescent COVID-19 samples was the United States, Italy and Spain. T cells, B-cell-depleted T cells, or PBMCs supplied cDNA or gDNA.

As processed by the authors: The authors estimated nucleated cell counts from reference gene primer amplification. The data were produced by immunoSEQ multiplex PCR, yet TCRdb's version contains in-frame clones alone and is incomplete. The DNA was the basis for D and trimming; V, J and clone size are from that table. The sample contains 25,000 to 35,000 clones, about 82% of which appear only once. V trimming: 0 bases; J trimming: 14 bases; junction bases outside the gene matches: 10. Germline CDR1 reads SGHRS; CDR2 reads YFSETQ. The CDR3 has 13 amino acids. The sequencing sample was made of peripheral blood. This clonotype originated in a man older than 75 with active COVID-19. The chain recombines TRBV5-1 with TRBJ1-2; 7 bases line up with TRBD1. The CDR3 loop is CASSLAQGQVDTF. In DNA, the CDR3 is TGCGCCAGCAGCTTGGCACAGGGGCAGGTGGATACCTTC. Supplemented by reference TRBV5-1 and TRBJ1-2, the full variable domain reads KAGVTQTPRYLIKTRGQQVTLSCSPISGHRSVSWYQQTPGQGLQFLFEYFSETQRNKGNFPGRFSGRQFSNSRSEMNVSTLELGDSALYLCASSLAQGQVDTFGSGTRLTVV.